The next 14 T cell receptor beta chains were all read from a single sample in a study of T-cell memory formation after mild COVID-19. MiXCR, applied by TCRdb to the 5' RACE reads, yields one record per CDR3 protein. Found here are 300,000 to 350,000 distinct CDR3 sequences, more than 13% of them singletons; the top ten hold around a fifth. The source material was PBMCs or a T cell subset sorted from them (not recorded which). These receptors were collected from a man aged 18 to 30 who had mild COVID-19 (a few samples of this study predate the infection). Cell type and time point are not known.

Only a few counts were recorded for this clonotype. The V and J genes are TRBV10-3 and TRBJ1-1, with D perhaps TRBD1 (5 bases). Germline-derived CDR1 and CDR2 are ENHRY and SYGVKD. V was shortened by 7 bases and J by 4 bases, with 10 bases between the two germline ends. There are 12 residues in the CDR3. The DNA for the CDR3 is TGTGCCATCATGAGCGGGGGCACTGAAGCTTTCTTT. It is translated as CAIMSGGTEAFF.

The sample holds a few counts of this clonotype. V gene TRBV20-1 combines with J gene TRBJ2-7; D remains unclear. The length of the CDR3 is 16 residues. Trimming removed 0 bases from V and 2 bases from J, with 17 bases in between. Germline CDR1 reads DFQATT; CDR2 reads SNEGSKA (reference sequence). The CDR3 protein is CSARDLRTQSTYEQYV. CDR3 in DNA: TGCAGTGCTAGAGATCTTCGGACCCAATCCACCTACGAGCAGTACGTC.

The rearrangement joins TRBV28 to TRBJ2-7; D is ambiguous. Between the trimmed V and J ends, which lost 5 bases and 6 bases, there was a span of 11 bases. The germline V gene encodes CDR1 MDHEN and CDR2 SYDVKM. The length of the CDR3 is 12 residues. The CDR3 DNA is TGTGCCAGCAGTCTAAGTGGGTCCGAGCAGTACGTC. The encoded protein is CASSLSGSEQYV.

This clonotype came up a few times. This rearrangement joins TRBV7-8 to TRBJ1-4, with D perhaps matching TRBD1 (6 bases). Deletions cut 4 bases from V and 8 bases from J, with 17 bases between. The CDR3 covers 15 residues. CDR1 SGHVS and CDR2 FQNEAQ come from the germline V gene. CDR3 amino acids: CASSYPGDVGEKLFF. CDR3 in DNA: TGTGCCAGCAGCTACCCAGGGGACGTCGGGGAAAAACTGTTTTTT.

This clonotype has a count of ten or more. This rearrangement joins TRBV3-1 to TRBJ2-2, with D perhaps assigned TRBD1 or TRBD2 (6 bases each). This CDR3 region has 16 residues. Germline V gene data show CDR1 as LGHDT and CDR2 as YNNKEL (reference sequence). V lost 8 bases and J lost 4, with 20 bases in between. DNA of the CDR3: TGTGCCAGCGCCCAAACTTGGGGGGCCGGCACCGGGGAGCTGTTTTTT. Translation gives CASAQTWGAGTGELFF.

This clonotype was counted a few times. The chain combines TRBV10-2 with TRBJ2-7, with 8 bases that match TRBD2. The germline V gene encodes CDR1 WSHSY and CDR2 SAAADI. The length of the CDR3 is 13 residues. The V and J ends lost 6 bases and 6 bases, in that order; junction bases with no gene match: 7. CDR3 bases: TGCGCCAGCAGCTCCGGGGGGGTAAGCGAGCAGTACTTC. Its protein product is CASSSGGVSEQYF.

This clonotype was counted only a few times. The V gene is TRBV5-1, the J gene TRBJ2-3; 7 nucleotides align to TRBD2. This CDR3 has 15 amino acids. V dropped 4 bases and J dropped 1; count of bases not matched to a gene: 6. Germline V gene lookup returns CDR1 SGHRS and CDR2 YFSETQ. CDR3 amino acids: CASSDRLAGTDTQYF. The DNA of the CDR3 is TGCGCCAGCAGCGACCGACTAGCAGGCACAGATACGCAGTATTTT.

Here the CDR3 DNA reads TGTGCCAGCAGTTACTCCCAGGGGGCTGGGGCCAACGTCCTGACTTTC. This sequence encodes CASSYSQGAGANVLTF. The chain recombines TRBV6-5 with TRBJ2-6, with 7 nucleotides matching TRBD1. The CDR3 extends over 16 amino acids. Germline V lookup: CDR1 MNHEY, CDR2 SVGAGI. The junction had 1 base not matched to a gene; V was cut back by 0 bases and J by 2 bases.

This clonotype was detected only a few times. The chain uses TRBV20-1 and TRBJ2-4, with TRBD2 identical over 11 bases. Trimming removed 5 bases from V and 3 bases from J; junction bases left unmatched: 3. In germline, CDR1 is DFQATT, CDR2 SNEGSKA (reference sequence). CDR3 length: 14 amino acids. CDR3 nucleotides: TGCAGTGCTCAGACTAGCGGGAACAAAAACATTCAGTACTTC. Its protein product is CSAQTSGNKNIQYF.

This clonotype was seen a handful of times. This chain connects TRBV5-1 to TRBJ2-1; TRBD1 agrees at 10 bases. Per the germline V gene, CDR1 is SGHRS and CDR2 is YFSETQ. With V trimmed by 5 bases and J by 8 bases, 13 bases remained unmatched. The CDR3 contains 16 residues. Written as DNA, the CDR3 is TGCGCCAGCAGTTTTCCCCGGGACAGGGGCTCAGATGAGCAGTTCTTC. Translated: CASSFPRDRGSDEQFF.

A few counts support this clonotype. The chain has TRBV6-6 and TRBJ1-5; D not certain. Germline V gives CDR1 MNHNY, CDR2 SVGAGI (reference sequence). The CDR3 spans 14 residues. V was pared by 8 bases and J by 0 bases, with 11 bases between. CDR3 sequence: CASQGRDSNQPQHF. The CDR3 coding sequence is TGTGCCAGCCAAGGCCGAGATAGCAATCAGCCCCAGCATTTT.

This clonotype turned up a few times. This chain joins TRBV20-1 and TRBJ1-5; no reliable D call. Deletions cut 5 bases from V and 11 bases from J, with 13 bases between. Germline V gene sequence: CDR1 DFQATT, CDR2 SNEGSKA (reference sequence). The CDR3 covers 11 residues. The CDR3 nucleotides read TGCAGTGCTTCCAGAGGAAGTACCCAGCATTTT. It specifies CSASRGSTQHF.

This clonotype was observed many times. The genes are TRBV5-1 and TRBJ2-3; 11 bases match TRBD2. The CDR3 length is 16 residues. The germline gives CDR1 SGHRS, CDR2 YFSETQ. V lost 0 bases and J lost 3; bases outside the gene matches: 3. CDR3 amino acids: CASSLATSGGTDTQYF. CDR3 coding DNA: TGCGCCAGCAGCTTGGCTACTAGCGGGGGAACAGATACGCAGTATTTT.

This chain links TRBV12-3 or TRBV12-4 with TRBJ2-2, with TRBD1 matching 7 bases. V shed 6 bases, J shed 6 bases, and the junction held 7 bases outside the gene matches. The CDR3 runs to 14 residues. The CDR3 bases are TGTGCCAGCAGACCCGGACAGGTCCCCGGGGAGCTGTTTTTT. Protein: CASRPGQVPGELFF.